The clone carrying this T cell receptor (beta chain) was recorded a few times. Its antigen is as yet unknown. This record comes from a study of beta chain features in type 1 diabetes. Study-wide findings and caveats: In every one of the four CD4+ subsets, TCRB CDR3s were moderately but significantly shorter in Type 1 diabetes patients.

Germline CDR1 is SQVTM and CDR2 is ANQGSEA. Trimming took off 3 bases at V and 5 bases at J, with 19 bases between the two ends. The CDR3 covers 15 residues. The whole isolated RNA underwent reverse transcription, so sequencing captured expressed TCRB transcripts. The method was immunoSEQ multiplex PCR; TCRdb's version includes in-frame clones alone and lacks a portion of them. Counted here are roughly 700,000 clones, 13% occurring once; the ten biggest clones make up approximately 0.021%. The chain combines TRBV29-1 with TRBJ2-5; D perhaps matches TRBD1 (5 bases). The origin of this receptor is a man aged 18 to 30 with type 1 diabetes. The source material was naive CD4+ T cells from blood. Here the CDR3 DNA reads TGCAGCGTTGAGGTGCTGAAGGGGCTCGGCGAGACCCAGTACTTC. This codes for CSVEVLKGLGETQYF.